Listed below are T cell receptor beta chains from one sample, sequenced in a study of OX40 agonist ivuxolimab in advanced cancers. Data came from immunoSEQ multiplex PCR; TCRdb stores just in-frame clones and leaves some out. This sample yields approximately 82,000 clones, of which approximately 84% are seen a single time; around 2% belongs to the top ten. The sample in question was CD4+ or CD8+ T cells sorted from blood, obtained in a trial of the OX40 agonist ivuxolimab. These receptors originate from an adult with an advanced solid tumor such as melanoma, head and neck, liver or kidney cancer. Each CDR3 is given without its conserved first and last residue.

>TRBV19|TRBJ2-1
ASSIDNEQF
>TRBV28|TRBJ2-7
ASSLRAHPRNEQY
>TRBV11-1|TRBJ2-7
ASSLRTSGIPYEQY
>TRBV7-9|TRBJ1-4
ASSLGQDPEKLF
>TRBV2|TRBJ2-3
ASSLQSSQY
>TRBV6-5|TRBJ1-1
ASRTLQVPEAF
>TRBV2|TRBJ1-4
ASSVNEKLF
>TRBV5-1|TRBJ2-3
ASSSGTGTDTQY
>TRBV30|TRBJ2-3
ATSTGGDTDTQY
>TRBV4-1|TRBJ1-4
ASSQRDSLENEKLF
>TRBV19|TRBJ2-6
ASSNPGLVRVLT
>TRBV5-1|TRBJ2-3
ASSLVGGLSTDTQY
>TRBV30|TRBJ1-2
AWSQRTGGHGYT
>TRBV18|TRBJ2-7
ASSPLSGTYEQY
>TRBV2|TRBJ1-2
ASTRTLEGGYT
>TRBV7-2|TRBJ1-1
ASSLWGVENTEAF
>TRBV10-2|TRBJ2-7
ASRLAGVYEQY
>TRBV29-1|TRBJ2-5
SVELRGLETQY
>TRBV19|TRBJ2-1
ASSVGTGGYNEQF
>TRBV19|TRBJ1-4
ASSSRDSNEKLF
>TRBV5-1|TRBJ2-1
ASSLEIAGGPKF
>TRBV7-9|TRBJ1-2
ASSPSQPETYGYT
>TRBV29-1|TRBJ2-3
SVVGSTDTQY
>TRBV9|TRBJ2-7
ASSVGVGNSYEQY
>TRBV5-6|TRBJ2-2
ASSFFSGANTGELF
>TRBV27|TRBJ2-7
ASSPNDYHEQY
>TRBV29-1|TRBJ1-1
SVGEKNTEAF
>TRBV30|TRBJ2-5
ASSRLAETQY
>TRBV11-2|TRBJ1-3
ASSLPFGGQGNTIY
>TRBV7-6|TRBJ2-1
ASSSKLGTNEQF
>TRBV5-1|TRBJ2-1
ASSLGGDEQF
>TRBV6-1|TRBJ1-5
ASRKWGDGNQPQH
>TRBV11-2|TRBJ2-7
ASSGGLAGPWS
>TRBV2|TRBJ2-1
ASRPGLDSYNEQF
>TRBV13|TRBJ1-2
ASRPRSYGYT
>TRBV9|TRBJ2-3
ASSVVGLTSTDTQY
>TRBV19|TRBJ1-2
ASSDIAGVGYT
>TRBV7-9|TRBJ2-3
ASSLGIMTETDTQY
>TRBV7-8|TRBJ2-1
ASSLERGLASNEQF
>TRBV19|TRBJ1-2
ASSNRDRVSGYT
>TRBV7-8|TRBJ2-3
ASKSRAALDTDTQY
>TRBV5-6|TRBJ2-7
ASTGSEREQY
>TRBV2|TRBJ1-4
ASSEGEKLF
>TRBV28|TRBJ2-3
ASSSGSTDTQY
>TRBV11-3|TRBJ2-3
ASSGRGARDTDTQY
>TRBV12-2|TRBJ2-7
AKFWGLAAYEQY
>TRBV11-2|TRBJ2-5
ASSRDQGTQY